The entry below gives a single T cell receptor beta chain sequence along with its context. This record comes from a study of blood T cell repertoires in COVID-19. Trimming cost V 7 bases and J 2 bases, with 15 bases left between them. CDR1 and CDR2 (germline): MNHEY, SVGAGI. The CDR3 length is 15 residues. Some clones are missing from TCRdb's copy, which holds only in-frame ones; the method was immunoSEQ multiplex PCR. This repertoire shows about 85,000 clones, 70% to 90% found once; its top ten account for more than 4.5%. The J gene is TRBJ1-3, the V gene TRBV6-5; D possibly corresponds to TRBD1 (6 bases). The source material was peripheral blood. This receptor was taken from a man aged 55-75 years with acute or convalescent COVID-19. The CDR3 reads CASTEGGSPGNTIYF. CDR3 nucleotide sequence: TGTGCCAGCACCGAGGGGGGGTCTCCTGGAAACACCATATATTTT.